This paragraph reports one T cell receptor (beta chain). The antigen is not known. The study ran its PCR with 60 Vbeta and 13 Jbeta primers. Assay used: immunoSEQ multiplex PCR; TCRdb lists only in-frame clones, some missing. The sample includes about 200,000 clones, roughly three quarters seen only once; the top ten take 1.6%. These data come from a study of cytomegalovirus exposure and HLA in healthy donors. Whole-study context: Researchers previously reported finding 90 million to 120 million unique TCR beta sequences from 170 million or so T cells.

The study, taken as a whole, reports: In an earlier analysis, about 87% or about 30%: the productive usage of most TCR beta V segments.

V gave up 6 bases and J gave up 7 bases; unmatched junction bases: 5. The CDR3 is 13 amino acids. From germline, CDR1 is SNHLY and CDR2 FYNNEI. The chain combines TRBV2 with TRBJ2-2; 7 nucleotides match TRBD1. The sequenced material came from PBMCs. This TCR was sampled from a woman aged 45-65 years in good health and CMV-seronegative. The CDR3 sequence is CASRTGTVGELFF. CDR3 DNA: TGTGCCAGCAGGACAGGGACGGTCGGGGAGCTGTTTTTT.